This T cell receptor (beta chain) was sequenced for a study of blood T cells in healthy people across ages. The second PCR ran about 7 to 12 cycles with a sample-barcoded 5' primer and J-beta primers. Carrying 12 random nucleotides, a template-switch adaptor labeled each individual cDNA molecule. TCRdb re-derived calls from the 5' RACE reads in MiXCR, one entry per CDR3 protein. The sample has about 1.5 million distinct CDR3 sequences, 35% to 45% seen once. The ends were cut back, 4 bases at V and 4 bases at J, with 2 bases in the middle. There are 10 residues in the CDR3. Looked up from germline, CDR1 is SQVTM and CDR2 is ANQGSEA. This clonotype was counted a single time. This may stem from a read error, because a much larger clone lies one nucleotide away.

The material sequenced was blood. The receptor's source is a woman aged 18-29 years in good health. The chain couples TRBV29-1 to TRBJ2-1; the D is unclear. DNA of the CDR3: TGCAGCGTTGTTTACAATGAGCAGTTCTTC. Its translation is CSVVYNEQFF.